What follows are 29 T cell receptor beta chains derived from one specimen sequenced in a study of T cells in Graves' hyperthyroidism and ophthalmopathy. There were TCR beta CDR3 regions amplified from RNA transcripts. Primed by the HTBI set, a first-round RT-PCR was run on the TCR CDR3. One entry per CDR3 protein results from TCRdb running MiXCR on the multiplex PCR reads. The table records hundreds of thousands of distinct CDR3 sequences, approximately 15% of them present only once. Sequencing was performed on blood. The receptors here all came from a woman in her late teens or twenties with Graves' hyperthyroidism.

The rearrangement joins TRBV11-2 to TRBJ2-3; tentatively, D is TRBD2 (6 bases). V gave up 4 bases and J gave up 4 bases, with 15 bases separating them. Germline V CDR1 and CDR2: SGHAT, FQNNGV. The CDR3 covers 15 residues. CDR3 loop: CASSWAGPMADTQYF. CDR3 sequence (DNA): TGTGCCAGCAGCTGGGCGGGACCCATGGCAGATACGCAGTATTTT.

This clonotype has at least ten counts. The V gene is TRBV12-3 or TRBV12-4, the J gene TRBJ2-5, with D possibly called TRBD1 or TRBD2 (5 bases each). The CDR3 length is 13 residues. The V end was cut by 2 bases, the J end by 3 bases, with 7 bases between. This CDR3 is CASSLMGEETQYF. The CDR3 DNA reads as TGTGCCAGCAGTTTAATGGGGGAAGAGACCCAGTACTTC.

The rearrangement uses TRBV12-5 and TRBJ1-3, with D hard to call. CDR1 and CDR2 from the germline V gene are LGHNT and FRNRAP. The CDR3 length is 15 residues. Trimming took off 3 bases at V and 4 bases at J, with 13 bases between the two ends. Written as DNA, the CDR3 is TGTGCTAGTGGTTTAAGACGGGCCCTGGGAAACACCATATATTTT. Its translation: CASGLRRALGNTIYF.

The V and J genes are TRBV7-9 and TRBJ2-5, with TRBD2 identical over 10 bases. V lost 4 bases to trimming and J lost 5 bases; unmatched junction nucleotides: 10. The germline gives CDR1 SEHNR, CDR2 FQNEAQ (reference sequence). The length of the CDR3 is 16 residues. CDR3 in DNA: TGTGCCAGCAGCTCCCACGGGACTAGCGTCTGGGAGACCCAGTACTTC. As protein: CASSSHGTSVWETQYF.

CDR3 region: CASRNGRDRFPFSSGNTIYF. DNA for the CDR3: TGTGCCAGCAGAAACGGCCGGGACAGGTTCCCATTTAGCTCTGGAAACACCATATATTTT. The chain has TRBV6-2 or TRBV6-3 and TRBJ1-3, with 8 bases aligning to TRBD1. The trim removed 6 bases at V and 0 bases at J, leaving 19 bases unmatched. Germline lookup yields CDR1 MNHEY and CDR2 SVGEGT. This CDR3 region has 20 residues.

This clonotype was seen a handful of times. The chain's CDR3 is CAVARDRNSPLHF. Written as DNA, the CDR3 is TGTGCCGTCGCCCGGGACAGAAATTCACCCCTCCACTTT. The V call is TRBV12-3 or TRBV12-4, the J call TRBJ1-6; 7 bases line up with TRBD1. The ends lost 11 bases at V and 7 bases at J; junction bases unmatched: 8. CDR3 length: 13 residues.

This clonotype has ten or more counts. V is TRBV27 and J is TRBJ2-1; D uncertain. Germline-derived CDR1 and CDR2 are MNHEY and SMNVEV (reference sequence). V was shortened by 1 base and J by 3 bases, with 7 bases between the two germline ends. This CDR3 contains 14 residues. The CDR3 DNA sequence: TGTGCCAGCAGTTTATTTATGCACTACAATGAGCAGTTCTTC. Translating it yields CASSLFMHYNEQFF.

Written as DNA, the CDR3 is TGTGCCAGTAGTAGATCGACAGGACTGAATTCACCCCTCCACTTT. Encoded protein: CASSRSTGLNSPLHF. The gene calls are TRBV19 and TRBJ1-6; the D gene is possibly TRBD1 (6 bases). Trimming cost V 4 bases and J 7 bases, with 14 bases left between them. In germline, CDR1 is LNHDA, CDR2 SQIVND (reference sequence). The CDR3 runs to 15 residues.

This clonotype was counted between two and nine times. The genes are TRBV12-3 or TRBV12-4 and TRBJ2-2, with 9 bases lining up with TRBD1. V was pared by 5 bases and J by 0 bases, with 25 bases of the junction left unmatched. The length of the CDR3 is 23 residues. CDR3 DNA sequence: TGTGCCAGCAGTCTAAGCCCCTCACAGGGGGCGTTTCTTAGTGCCGCGAACACCGGGGAGCTGTTTTTT. It translates to CASSLSPSQGAFLSAANTGELFF.

In this sample, this clonotype turned up a few times. The V call is TRBV5-1, the J call TRBJ2-5; 8 bases agree with TRBD1. The germline V gene encodes CDR1 SGHRS and CDR2 YFSETQ. V gave up 3 bases and J gave up 1 base; unmatched junction bases: 8. The CDR3 consists of 16 residues. Here the CDR3 DNA reads TGCGCCAGCAGCTCAGTTGACAGGGGTCCCCAAGAGACCCAGTACTTC. Translation gives CASSSVDRGPQETQYF.

This chain links TRBV9 with TRBJ2-3; the D is unclear. V was clipped by 4 bases and J by 8 bases, with 20 bases between them. The CDR3 runs 15 residues. Germline CDR1 SGDLS, CDR2 YYNGEE. The CDR3 sequence is CASSSAGCRWPTQYF. CDR3 in DNA: TGTGCCAGCAGCTCAGCTGGGTGCCGTTGGCCTACGCAGTATTTT.

In its sample, this clonotype was seen many times. This sequence joins TRBV5-5 and TRBJ2-5; 8 positions match TRBD1. Losses at the gene ends were 7 bases for V and 0 bases for J; bases not matched to a gene: 17. The germline CDR1 and CDR2 sequences are SGHKS and YYEKEE (reference sequence). This CDR3 comprises 18 residues. The CDR3 region has the DNA TGTGCCAGCGCAGAGTTGCCGGGACAGGTCCTAAACCAAGAGACCCAGTACTTC. Its translation: CASAELPGQVLNQETQYF.

Remarks on this clonotype: A much larger clonotype is one base distant, so this may be a read error. The chain joins TRBV29-1 to TRBJ1-2; D might be TRBD1 (5 bases). Germline-derived CDR1 and CDR2 are SQVTM and ANQGSEA. V shed 5 bases and J shed 10 bases, with 14 bases lying between them. CDR3 length: 11 amino acids. CDR3 bases: TGCAGCGTTCGGTTGGGGCCTGACTACACCTTC. It encodes CSVRLGPDYTF.

This clonotype was picked up many times. A much larger clonotype is one base distant, so this may be a read error. The genes are TRBV20-1 and TRBJ1-5, with 9 bases that match TRBD1. The V gene's germline CDR1 is DFQATT and CDR2 SNEGSKA (reference sequence). CDR3 length equals 16 residues. CDR3 coding DNA: TGCAGTGCTAGAGAGGGGACAGGGAATAGCGATCAGCCCCAGCATTTT. Its translation: CSAREGTGNSDQPQHF.

The rearrangement uses TRBV2 and TRBJ1-1, with 7 positions matching TRBD1. Germline loops: CDR1 SNHLY, CDR2 FYNNEI. This CDR3 region has 13 residues. Germline trimming cut 9 bases from V and 4 bases from J; bases unmatched to any gene: 8. DNA for the CDR3: TGTGCCAGTTTCTGGGCAGGGGGCACTGAAGCTTTCTTT. This sequence encodes CASFWAGGTEAFF.

This clonotype was seen many times. The chain links TRBV28 to TRBJ2-2; D is uncertain. CDR1 is MDHEN and CDR2 is SYDVKM in the germline V gene. This CDR3 has 13 amino acids. Trimming took 7 bases from V and 1 from J, leaving 7 bases between them. For the CDR3, the DNA is TGTGCCAGCAAGGTGGAGAACACCGGGGAGCTGTTTTTT. It yields the protein CASKVENTGELFF. Using reference TRBV28 and TRBJ2-2 for the parts outside the CDR3, the full variable domain is DVKVTQSSRYLVKRTGEKVFLECVQDMDHENMFWYRQDPGLGLRLIYFSYDVKMKEKGDIPEGYSVSREKKERFSLILESASTNQTSMYLCASKVENTGELFFGEGSRLTVL.

The chain couples TRBV20-1 to TRBJ2-7; 9 bases are a match to TRBD2. This CDR3 spans 14 amino acids. Germline V gene data show CDR1 as DFQATT and CDR2 as SNEGSKA (reference sequence). With V trimmed by 3 bases and J by 4 bases, 7 bases remained unmatched. This CDR3 is CSARTGLASYEQYF. In DNA form, the CDR3 reads TGCAGTGCTAGGACGGGACTAGCATCTTACGAGCAGTACTTC.

A note on this clonotype: A much larger clone lies one base from this, so it may be a read error. The final CDR3 position lacks the conserved phenylalanine or tryptophan, pointing to a likely read error. The chain combines TRBV7-2 with TRBJ2-3, with TRBD2 as a possible D gene (5 bases). The CDR3 spans 15 residues. The germline V and J ends were trimmed by 1 base and 0 bases, with 8 bases remaining between them. Per the germline V gene, CDR1 is SGHTA and CDR2 is FQGNSA. This chain's CDR3 is CASSLGLTSTDTQYL. As DNA, the CDR3 is TGTGCCAGCAGCTTAGGACTAACTAGCACAGATACGCAGTATCTT.

V gene TRBV2 combines with J gene TRBJ2-7; 12 bases are a match to TRBD1. Germline CDR1 reads SNHLY; CDR2 reads FYNNEI. The junction had 4 bases not matched to a gene; V was cut back by 4 bases and J by 6 bases. There are 14 residues in the CDR3. As DNA, the CDR3 is TGTGCCAGCAGTGCCGGGACAGGGGGCGGCGAGCAGTACTTC. Residues: CASSAGTGGGEQYF. Full variable domain (missing parts from reference TRBV2 and TRBJ2-7): EPEVTQTPSHQVTQMGQEVILRCVPISNHLYFYWYRQILGQKVEFLVSFYNNEISEKSEIFDDQFSVERPDGSNFTLKIRSTKLEDSAMYFCASSAGTGGGEQYFGPGTRLTVT.

This clonotype was detected many times. CDR3 loop: CSARGGGYSPEQYF. The CDR3 bases are TGCAGTGCTAGGGGCGGCGGGTATTCTCCCGAGCAGTACTTC. The V call is TRBV20-1, the J call TRBJ2-7; possibly TRBD2 for D (5 bases). The CDR3 length is 14 residues. Germline CDR1 DFQATT, CDR2 SNEGSKA (reference sequence). The V gene lost 3 bases and the J gene lost 6 bases, with 18 bases spanning the gap.

Points on this clonotype: A clone one base away is much larger, so this may be a read error. The gene calls are TRBV13 and TRBJ1-1; no reliable D call. The CDR3 length is 12 residues. Deletions cut 4 bases from V and 7 bases from J, with 10 bases between. Germline loops: CDR1 PRHDT, CDR2 FYEKMQ (reference sequence). The CDR3 region is CASSSRPYEAFF. Written as DNA, the CDR3 is TGTGCCAGCAGCTCCCGACCCTATGAAGCTTTCTTT. Using reference TRBV13 and TRBJ1-1 for the parts outside the CDR3, the full variable domain is AAGVIQSPRHLIKEKRETATLKCYPIPRHDTVYWYQQGPGQDPQFLISFYEKMQSDKGSIPDRFSAQQFSDYHSELNMSSLELGDSALYFCASSSRPYEAFFGQGTRLTVV.

This clonotype turned up a few times. This chain joins TRBV15 and TRBJ2-7; D not resolved. The CDR3 spans 15 residues. In germline, CDR1 is LNHNV, CDR2 YYDKDF (reference sequence). The V and J ends lost 0 bases and 0 bases respectively, with 9 bases between them. CDR3 region: CATSREQSSSYEQYF. The CDR3 DNA reads TGTGCCACCAGCAGAGAACAGTCAAGCTCCTACGAGCAGTACTTC.

Ten or more counts support this clonotype. The V and J genes are TRBV12-3 or TRBV12-4 and TRBJ1-1; D uncertain. The CDR3 consists of 13 residues. Trimming removed 0 bases at V and 3 bases at J, with 5 bases between. CDR3 protein: CASSLARHTEAFF. The CDR3 DNA sequence: TGTGCCAGCAGTTTAGCGCGGCACACTGAAGCTTTCTTT.

The rearrangement uses TRBV11-2 and TRBJ2-3; TRBD2 is a possible D gene (6 bases). The length of the CDR3 is 14 residues. V was shortened by 5 bases and J by 1 base, with 10 bases between the two germline ends. Germline CDR1 reads SGHAT; CDR2 reads FQNNGV. The CDR3 bases are TGTGCCAGCAGCCATGGAGGGGGCACAGATACGCAGTATTTT. It encodes CASSHGGGTDTQYF.

The gene calls are TRBV12-3 or TRBV12-4 and TRBJ1-1, with 7 bases identical to TRBD1. V lost 1 base to trimming and J lost 1 base; unmatched junction nucleotides: 3. This CDR3 contains 15 residues. As DNA, the CDR3 is TGTGCCAGCAGTTTAGTTTGGACAGGGAACACTGAAGCTTTCTTT. Translated, it gives CASSLVWTGNTEAFF.

This clonotype was detected ten times or more. The J gene is TRBJ2-4, the V gene TRBV7-2; 10 nucleotides align to TRBD2. CDR1 SGHTA and CDR2 FQGNSA come from the germline V gene. The V gene end was trimmed by 5 bases and the J gene end by 0 bases; junction bases not matched to a gene: 7. The CDR3 extends over 17 amino acids. The CDR3 bases are TGTGCCAGCAGCCTAAGCGGGGGGGCTCTAGCCAAAAACATTCAGTACTTC. This encodes CASSLSGGALAKNIQYF.

J is TRBJ2-1 and V is TRBV28, with 14 bases lining up with TRBD2. Germline-derived CDR1 and CDR2 are MDHEN and SYDVKM. The CDR3 is made up of 16 amino acids. Trimming cost V 3 bases and J 6 bases; bases outside gene matches: 4. DNA of the CDR3: TGTGCCAGCAGTTTTATGGGACTAGCGGGAGCCAATGAGCAGTTCTTC. Amino acid sequence: CASSFMGLAGANEQFF. The whole variable domain, remainder taken from reference TRBV28 and TRBJ2-1, is DVKVTQSSRYLVKRTGEKVFLECVQDMDHENMFWYRQDPGLGLRLIYFSYDVKMKEKGDIPEGYSVSREKKERFSLILESASTNQTSMYLCASSFMGLAGANEQFFGPGTRLTVL.

This clonotype was counted many times. The chain has TRBV28 and TRBJ1-2; 10 bases are a match to TRBD1. The V segment lost 6 bases and the J segment 6 bases; nucleotides outside the gene matches: 4. Germline assignment: CDR1 MDHEN and CDR2 SYDVKM. This CDR3 is 13 amino acids long. The DNA for the CDR3 is TGTGCCAGCAGGCCGGGACAGGGGCATGGCTACACCTTC. Its translation: CASRPGQGHGYTF.

Many counts were recorded for this clonotype. The chain employs TRBV15 and TRBJ2-1, with D tentatively TRBD1 or TRBD2 (5 bases each). Trimming took off 1 base at V and 9 bases at J, with 10 bases between the two ends. Germline-derived CDR1 and CDR2 are LNHNV and YYDKDF (reference sequence). This CDR3 comprises 13 residues. CDR3 protein: CATSRVSGGEQFF. The CDR3 DNA follows: TGTGCCACCAGCAGAGTATCTGGGGGTGAGCAGTTCTTC. Using reference TRBV15 and TRBJ2-1 for the parts outside the CDR3, the full variable domain is DAMVIQNPRYQVTQFGKPVTLSCSQTLNHNVMYWYQQKSSQAPKLLFHYYDKDFNNEADTPDNFQSRRPNTSFCFLDIRSPGLGDTAMYLCATSRVSGGEQFFGPGTRLTVL.